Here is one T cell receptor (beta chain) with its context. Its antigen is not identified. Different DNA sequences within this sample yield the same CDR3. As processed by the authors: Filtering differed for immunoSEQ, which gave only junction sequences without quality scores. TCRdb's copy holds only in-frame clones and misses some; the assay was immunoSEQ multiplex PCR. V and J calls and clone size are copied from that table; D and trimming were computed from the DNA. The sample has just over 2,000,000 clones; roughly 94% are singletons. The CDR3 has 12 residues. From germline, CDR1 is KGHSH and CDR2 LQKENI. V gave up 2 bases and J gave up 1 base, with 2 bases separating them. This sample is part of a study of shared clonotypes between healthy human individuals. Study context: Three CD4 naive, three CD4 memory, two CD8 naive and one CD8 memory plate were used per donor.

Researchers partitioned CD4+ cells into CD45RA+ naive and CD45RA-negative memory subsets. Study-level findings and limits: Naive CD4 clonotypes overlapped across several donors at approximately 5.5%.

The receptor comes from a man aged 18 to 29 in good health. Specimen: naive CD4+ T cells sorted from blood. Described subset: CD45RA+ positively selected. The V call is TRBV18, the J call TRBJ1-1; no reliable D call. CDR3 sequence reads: CASSPENTEAFF. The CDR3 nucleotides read TGTGCCAGCTCACCAGAGAACACTGAAGCTTTCTTT.